A single sample is the source of the 14 T cell receptor beta chains below, sequenced in a study of vaccination effects on CD4 cells after COVID-19. Generated by immunoSEQ multiplex PCR, the TCRdb table keeps only in-frame clones and is missing some. The sample contains about 60,000 clones, 75% to 85% of which appear only once. Antigen specificity for these receptors is unknown. Before sequencing, viral peptide pools were used by the ViraFEST assay to expand antigen-specific CD4+ T cells. The culture ran for roughly ten days before CD4+ T cells were isolated. Participants completed two doses of the BNT162b2 or mRNA-1273 vaccine. The sequenced sample was CD4+ T cells from PBMCs cultured with HCoV-OC43 spike peptides, obtained after COVID-19 vaccination. The sample's subset: HCoV-OC43 spike overlapping peptide pool stimulation. The receptors come from a human donor who received a COVID-19 vaccine.

This clone has a single count. The V call is TRBV6-1, the J call TRBJ2-1; D uncertain. Trimming removed 3 bases from V and 9 bases from J, with 15 bases in between. Germline CDR1 is MNHNS and CDR2 is SASEGT. The length of the CDR3 is 14 residues. As DNA, the CDR3 is TGTGCCAGCAGTGATGACCCGAGTTATGGTGAGCAGTTCTTC. Its protein is CASSDDPSYGEQFF.

This clone was counted between two and nine times. This rearrangement joins TRBV10-3 to TRBJ1-5; D not certain. Germline V gene data show CDR1 as ENHRY and CDR2 as SYGVKD. V was trimmed by 4 bases and J by 4 bases, leaving 8 bases between them. CDR3 length: 13 amino acids. CDR3 loop: CAISVQANQPQHF. Here the CDR3 DNA reads TGTGCCATCAGTGTTCAAGCAAATCAGCCCCAGCATTTT.

The chain recombines TRBV27 with TRBJ2-5; 8 bases line up with TRBD1. Germline CDR1 reads MNHEY; CDR2 reads SMNVEV (reference sequence). The CDR3 covers 15 residues. V lost 6 bases and J lost 5; bases outside the gene matches: 11. The CDR3 DNA is TGTGCCAGCAGGGCTGGGGACAGGTGGGGGGAGACCCAGTACTTC. This encodes CASRAGDRWGETQYF.

The chain carries TRBV5-4 and TRBJ1-4; no definite D call. This CDR3 is 13 amino acids long. Per germline, CDR1 SGHNT and CDR2 YYREEE (reference sequence). V was cut by 0 bases and J by 6 bases, with 6 bases left in between. DNA for the CDR3: TGTGCCAGCAGCTTGGCGTCAGATGAAAAACTGTTTTTT. The encoded protein is CASSLASDEKLFF.

V and J are TRBV7-9 and TRBJ2-2; 10 nucleotides line up with TRBD1. Germline CDR1 reads SEHNR; CDR2 reads FQNEAQ (reference sequence). The CDR3 loop spans 16 amino acids. Trimming cost V 5 bases and J 3 bases; bases outside gene matches: 6. The CDR3 DNA reads TGTGCCAGCAGCCCCCGCGGACAGGGGGACACCGGGGAGCTGTTTTTT. Amino acids: CASSPRGQGDTGELFF.

Only a few counts were recorded for this clone. V and J are TRBV19 and TRBJ1-1; unclear D gene. This CDR3 is built from 13 residues. With 2 bases removed from V and 5 bases from J, the gap between germline ends came to 9 bases. Germline CDR1 LNHDA, CDR2 SQIVND (reference sequence). The CDR3 sequence: CASSIQARTEAFF. CDR3 nucleotides: TGTGCCAGTAGTATACAGGCGAGGACTGAAGCTTTCTTT.

The V gene is TRBV5-6, the J gene TRBJ2-7; no definite D call. The V and J ends lost 2 bases and 3 bases respectively, with 6 bases between them. CDR1 and CDR2 from the germline V gene are SGHDT and YYEEEE. The CDR3 is 12 amino acids. The CDR3 DNA sequence: TGTGCCAGCAGCTTTGACGGCTACGAGCAGTACGTC. Its translation: CASSFDGYEQYV.

The chain couples TRBV12-5 to TRBJ1-3, with D perhaps TRBD1 (5 bases). This CDR3 has 15 amino acids. Trimming stripped 0 bases from V and 2 bases from J, with 8 bases between. Germline V gives CDR1 LGHNT, CDR2 FRNRAP. The CDR3 reads CASGLVSGPGNTIYF. DNA for the CDR3: TGTGCTAGTGGTTTGGTATCGGGGCCTGGAAACACCATATATTTT. Complete variable domain (other parts from reference TRBV12-5 and TRBJ1-3): DARVTQTPRHKVTEMGQEVTMRCQPILGHNTVFWYRQTMMQGLELLAYFRNRAPLDDSGMPKDRFSAEMPDATLATLKIQPSEPRDSAVYFCASGLVSGPGNTIYFGEGSWLTVV.

V and J are TRBV28 and TRBJ2-7; D is uncertain. The CDR3 spans 11 residues. Germline values: CDR1 MDHEN, CDR2 SYDVKM. Trimming took 5 bases from V and 4 from J, leaving 6 bases between them. The CDR3 sequence: CASSNRYEQYV. The CDR3 DNA follows: TGTGCCAGCAGTAATCGGTACGAGCAGTACGTC.

The J gene is TRBJ2-6, the V gene TRBV7-3; D may be TRBD1 or TRBD2 (7 bases each). The CDR3 length is 18 residues. V was shortened by 5 bases and J by 1 base, with 18 bases between the two germline ends. In germline, CDR1 is SGHTA, CDR2 FQGTGA. In nucleotides, the CDR3 is TGTGCCAGCAGCCCTCAGGGGGGGGTGATATCTGGGGCCAACGTCCTGACTTTC. Residues: CASSPQGGVISGANVLTF.

The chain couples TRBV9 to TRBJ1-1, with 9 bases aligning to TRBD1. The V segment lost 3 bases and the J segment 3 bases; nucleotides outside the gene matches: 6. The CDR3 covers 15 residues. Germline values: CDR1 SGDLS, CDR2 YYNGEE. In DNA, the CDR3 is TGTGCCAGCAGCGCCCCGACAGGGGGGCACACTGAAGCTTTCTTT. Translation: CASSAPTGGHTEAFF.

This clone was detected only a few times. The rearrangement joins TRBV5-5 to TRBJ1-4; D is ambiguous. From germline, CDR1 is SGHKS and CDR2 YYEKEE (reference sequence). The CDR3 extends over 17 amino acids. V was pared by 0 bases and J by 4 bases, with 16 bases between. This chain's CDR3 is CASSLEDWGFGNEKLFF. The CDR3 coding sequence is TGTGCCAGCAGCTTGGAGGATTGGGGATTTGGTAATGAAAAACTGTTTTTT.

This sequence joins TRBV7-3 and TRBJ1-2; D not resolved. In germline, CDR1 is SGHTA, CDR2 FQGTGA. Trimming pared 2 bases from V and 8 bases from J, leaving 12 bases between. This CDR3 comprises 13 residues. This CDR3 reads CASSLVANSGYTF. The DNA of the CDR3 is TGTGCCAGCAGCTTAGTCGCCAATTCCGGCTACACCTTC.

This chain joins TRBV10-1 and TRBJ2-3; TRBD1 matches 7 bases. Germline V lookup: CDR1 WNHNN, CDR2 SYGVQD (reference sequence). This CDR3 has 18 residues. Losses at the gene ends were 2 bases for V and 0 bases for J; bases not matched to a gene: 11. The CDR3 nucleotides read TGCGCCAGCAGTGAGCGTAGATATACAGGGGCCAGCACAGATACGCAGTATTTT. Protein product: CASSERRYTGASTDTQYF.